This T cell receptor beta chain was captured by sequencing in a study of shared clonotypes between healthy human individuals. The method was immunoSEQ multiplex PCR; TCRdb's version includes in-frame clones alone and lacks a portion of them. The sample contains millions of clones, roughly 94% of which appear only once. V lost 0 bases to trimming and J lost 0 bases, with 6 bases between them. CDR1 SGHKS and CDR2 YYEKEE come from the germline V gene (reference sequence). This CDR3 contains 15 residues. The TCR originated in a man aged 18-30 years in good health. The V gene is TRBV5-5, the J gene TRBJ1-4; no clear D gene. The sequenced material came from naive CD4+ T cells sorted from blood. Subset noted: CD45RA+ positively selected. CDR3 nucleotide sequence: TGTGCCAGCAGCTTGGCACGCTCAACTAATGAAAAACTGTTTTTT. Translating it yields CASSLARSTNEKLFF.